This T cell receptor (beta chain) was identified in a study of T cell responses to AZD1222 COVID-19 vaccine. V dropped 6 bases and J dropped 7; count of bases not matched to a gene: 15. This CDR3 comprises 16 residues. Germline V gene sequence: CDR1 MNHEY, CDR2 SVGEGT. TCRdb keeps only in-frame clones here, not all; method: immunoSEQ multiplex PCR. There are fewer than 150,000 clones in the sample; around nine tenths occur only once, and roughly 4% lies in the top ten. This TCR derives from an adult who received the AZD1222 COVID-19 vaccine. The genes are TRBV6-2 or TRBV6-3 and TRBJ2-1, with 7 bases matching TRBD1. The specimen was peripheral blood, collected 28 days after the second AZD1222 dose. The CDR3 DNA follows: TGTGCCAGCAGCCCAATTGGGAGACAGGGAAGAAATGAGCAGTTCTTC. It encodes CASSPIGRQGRNEQFF.